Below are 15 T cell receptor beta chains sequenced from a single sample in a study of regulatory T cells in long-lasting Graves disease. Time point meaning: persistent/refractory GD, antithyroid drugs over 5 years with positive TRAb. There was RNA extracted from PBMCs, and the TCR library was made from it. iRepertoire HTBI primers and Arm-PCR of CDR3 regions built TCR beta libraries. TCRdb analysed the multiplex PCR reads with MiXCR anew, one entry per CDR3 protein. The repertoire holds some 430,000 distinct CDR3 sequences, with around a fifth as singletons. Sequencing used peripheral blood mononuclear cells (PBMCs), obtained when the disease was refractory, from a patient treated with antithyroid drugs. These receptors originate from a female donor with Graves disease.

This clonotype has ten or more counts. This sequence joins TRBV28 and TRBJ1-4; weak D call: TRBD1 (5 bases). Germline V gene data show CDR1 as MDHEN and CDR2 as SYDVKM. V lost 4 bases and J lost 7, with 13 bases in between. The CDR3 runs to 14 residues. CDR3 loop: CASSSAGTGEKLFF. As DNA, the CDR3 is TGTGCCAGCAGTTCTGCAGGGACGGGTGAAAAACTGTTTTTT. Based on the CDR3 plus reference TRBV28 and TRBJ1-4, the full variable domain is DVKVTQSSRYLVKRTGEKVFLECVQDMDHENMFWYRQDPGLGLRLIYFSYDVKMKEKGDIPEGYSVSREKKERFSLILESASTNQTSMYLCASSSAGTGEKLFFGSGTQLSVL.

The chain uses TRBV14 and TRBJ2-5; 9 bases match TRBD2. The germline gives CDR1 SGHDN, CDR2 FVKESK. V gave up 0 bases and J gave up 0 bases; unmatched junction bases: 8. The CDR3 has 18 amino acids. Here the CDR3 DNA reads TGTGCCAGCAGCCAAGACGAGCGGGGGGTCCCGTACCAAGAGACCCAGTACTTC. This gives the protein CASSQDERGVPYQETQYF.

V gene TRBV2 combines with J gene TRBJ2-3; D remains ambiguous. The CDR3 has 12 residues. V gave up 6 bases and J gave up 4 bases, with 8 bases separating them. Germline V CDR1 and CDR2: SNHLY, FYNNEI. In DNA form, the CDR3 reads TGTGCCAGCAGCGAGTTTCCAGATACGCAGTATTTT. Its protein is CASSEFPDTQYF.

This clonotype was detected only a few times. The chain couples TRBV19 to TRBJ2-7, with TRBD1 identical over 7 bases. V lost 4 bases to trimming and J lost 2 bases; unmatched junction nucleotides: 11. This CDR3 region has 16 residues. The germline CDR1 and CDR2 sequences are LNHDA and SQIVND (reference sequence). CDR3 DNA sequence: TGTGCCAGTAGTACTTCCGGTGGACAGGCTACCTACGAGCAGTACTTC. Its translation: CASSTSGGQATYEQYF.

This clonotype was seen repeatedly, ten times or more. CDR3 region: CASSPKPYSDGYTF. The CDR3 DNA reads as TGTGCCAGCAGCCCCAAGCCCTACAGTGATGGCTACACCTTC. J is TRBJ1-2 and V is TRBV3-1; D is uncertain. Germline V gives CDR1 LGHDT, CDR2 YNNKEL (reference sequence). Trimming took 4 bases from V and 6 from J, leaving 15 bases between them. The CDR3 sequence is 14 residues long.

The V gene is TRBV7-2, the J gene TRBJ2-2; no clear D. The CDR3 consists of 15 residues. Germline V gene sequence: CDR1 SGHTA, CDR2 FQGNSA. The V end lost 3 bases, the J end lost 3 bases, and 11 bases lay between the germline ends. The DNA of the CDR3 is TGTGCCAGCAGCTTGGTCCCTAGGGACACCGGGGAGCTGTTTTTT. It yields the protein CASSLVPRDTGELFF.

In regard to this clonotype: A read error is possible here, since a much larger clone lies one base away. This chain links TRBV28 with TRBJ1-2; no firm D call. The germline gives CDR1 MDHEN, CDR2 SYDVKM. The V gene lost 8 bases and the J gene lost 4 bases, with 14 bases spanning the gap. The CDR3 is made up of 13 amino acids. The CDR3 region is CASGETTLYGYTF. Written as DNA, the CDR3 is TGTGCCAGCGGAGAGACAACTCTCTATGGCTACACCTTC.

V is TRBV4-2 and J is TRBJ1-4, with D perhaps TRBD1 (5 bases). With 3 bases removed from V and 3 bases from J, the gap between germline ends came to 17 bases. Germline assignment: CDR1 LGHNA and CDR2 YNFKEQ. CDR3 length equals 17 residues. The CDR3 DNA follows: TGTGCCAGCAGCCAGGTCCCTCTCGGGACGTCTAATGAAAAACTGTTTTTT. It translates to CASSQVPLGTSNEKLFF.

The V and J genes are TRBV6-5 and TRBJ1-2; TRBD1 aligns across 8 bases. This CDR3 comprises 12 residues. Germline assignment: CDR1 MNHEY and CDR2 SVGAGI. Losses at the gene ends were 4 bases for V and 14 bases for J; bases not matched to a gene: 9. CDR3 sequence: CASSWQGAPYTF. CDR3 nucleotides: TGTGCCAGCAGTTGGCAGGGGGCTCCTTATACCTTC.

In DNA, the CDR3 is TGTGCCACCGGGATTGGCACAACCATTAGCGACCAAGAGACCCAGTACTTC. Residues: CATGIGTTISDQETQYF. The rearrangement joins TRBV24-1 to TRBJ2-5, with TRBD2 as a possible D gene (5 bases). The V end lost 9 bases, the J end lost 0 bases, and 22 bases lay between the germline ends. The CDR3 runs 17 residues. Germline V gene sequence: CDR1 KGHDR, CDR2 SFDVKD.

CDR3 sequence (DNA): TGCGCCAGCAGCTTGGCGCCGGGACACGGAGAAGAGACCCAGTACTTC. As protein: CASSLAPGHGEETQYF. V is TRBV5-1 and J is TRBJ2-5, with D perhaps TRBD1 (6 bases). The CDR3 is made up of 16 amino acids. Trimming cost V 0 bases and J 3 bases, with 15 bases left between them. CDR1 is SGHRS and CDR2 is YFSETQ in the germline V gene.

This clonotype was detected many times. This CDR3 is CATSDLLGISGTGELFF. Here the CDR3 DNA reads TGTGCCACCAGTGATTTGTTGGGGATCTCGGGCACCGGGGAGCTGTTTTTT. The chain employs TRBV24-1 and TRBJ2-2; D unresolved. With 0 bases removed from V and 4 bases from J, the gap between germline ends came to 14 bases. CDR1 is KGHDR and CDR2 is SFDVKD in the germline V gene. This CDR3 spans 17 amino acids.

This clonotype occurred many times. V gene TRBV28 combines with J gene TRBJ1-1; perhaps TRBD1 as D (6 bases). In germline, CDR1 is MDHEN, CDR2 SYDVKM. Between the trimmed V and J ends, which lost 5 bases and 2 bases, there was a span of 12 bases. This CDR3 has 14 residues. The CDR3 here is CASSLLDSNTEAFF. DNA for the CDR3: TGTGCCAGCAGTCTCCTGGACAGTAACACTGAAGCTTTCTTT. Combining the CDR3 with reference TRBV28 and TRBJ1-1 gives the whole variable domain DVKVTQSSRYLVKRTGEKVFLECVQDMDHENMFWYRQDPGLGLRLIYFSYDVKMKEKGDIPEGYSVSREKKERFSLILESASTNQTSMYLCASSLLDSNTEAFFGQGTRLTVV.

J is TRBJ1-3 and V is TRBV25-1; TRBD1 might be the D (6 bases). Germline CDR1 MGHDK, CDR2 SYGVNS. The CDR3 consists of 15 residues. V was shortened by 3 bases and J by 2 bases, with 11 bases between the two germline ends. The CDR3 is CASSEPTGTGNTIYF. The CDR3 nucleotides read TGTGCCAGCAGTGAGCCAACAGGGACTGGAAACACCATATATTTT.

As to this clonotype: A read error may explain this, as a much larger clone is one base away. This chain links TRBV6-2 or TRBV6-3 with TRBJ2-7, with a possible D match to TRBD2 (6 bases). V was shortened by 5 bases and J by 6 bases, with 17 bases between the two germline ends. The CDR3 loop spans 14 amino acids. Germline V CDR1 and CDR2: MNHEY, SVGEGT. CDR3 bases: TGTGCCAGCAGTGAGACGCCGCGGGGCAGCGAGCAGTACTTC. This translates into CASSETPRGSEQYF.